This record looks at one T cell receptor beta chain sequence and its context. This table comes from immunoSEQ multiplex PCR, and its TCRdb copy is limited to in-frame clones, with some not included. Here the sample spans roughly 200,000 clones, around 88% being singletons. The V segment lost 5 bases and the J segment 0 bases; nucleotides outside the gene matches: 6. The CDR3 spans 15 residues. CDR1 SGHTA and CDR2 FQGNSA come from the germline V gene. Before being deemed recovered, Cohort 3 donors had two negative PCRs, clearance, or symptom resolution. This entry comes from a study of blood T cell repertoires in COVID-19.

The TCR was taken from a woman in her twenties or thirties who had recovered from COVID-19. Sequencing used PBMCs or T cells enriched from blood (not recorded which). This chain links TRBV7-2 with TRBJ1-1; 7 bases agree with TRBD1. In DNA, the CDR3 is TGTGCCAGCAGCCCGGGGACAGTCATGAACACTGAAGCTTTCTTT. Protein: CASSPGTVMNTEAFF.